A single T cell receptor (beta chain) is shown here with its context. The sample originates from a study of early T cells in non-severe SARS-CoV-2 infection. TCRdb reanalysed the 5' RACE reads using MiXCR and keeps one entry per CDR3 protein. This repertoire shows roughly 120,000 distinct CDR3 sequences, 10% to 15% found once; its top ten account for 3% to 4.5%. In germline, CDR1 is KGHDR, CDR2 SFDVKD. The CDR3 is 12 residues long. The V and J ends lost 9 bases and 5 bases respectively, with 10 bases between them. The rearrangement uses TRBV24-1 and TRBJ2-1; D is possibly TRBD1 or TRBD2 (5 bases each). The source is an adult who was a healthcare worker with PCR-confirmed SARS-CoV-2 infection or an uninfected control (not recorded which). The source was whole blood, collected at baseline. The CDR3 sequence is CATSGHHNEQFF. The DNA of the CDR3 is TGTGCCACCTCGGGGCACCACAATGAGCAGTTCTTC.